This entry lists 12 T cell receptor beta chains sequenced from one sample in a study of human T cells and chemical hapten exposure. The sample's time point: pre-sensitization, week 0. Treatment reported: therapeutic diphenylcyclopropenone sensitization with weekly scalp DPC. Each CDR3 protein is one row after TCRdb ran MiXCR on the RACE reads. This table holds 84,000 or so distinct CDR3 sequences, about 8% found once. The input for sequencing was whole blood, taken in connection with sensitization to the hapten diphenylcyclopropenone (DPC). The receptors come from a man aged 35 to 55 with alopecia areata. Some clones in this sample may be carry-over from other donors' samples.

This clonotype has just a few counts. CDR3 sequence (DNA): TGTGCCAGCAGCCCAGATCGTGGGGGAGAAGCATATACGCAGTATTTT. Amino acid sequence: CASSPDRGGEAYTQYF. The V gene is TRBV9, the J gene TRBJ2-3; the D gene could be TRBD1 or TRBD2 (5 bases each). The germline V gene encodes CDR1 SGDLS and CDR2 YYNGEE. The CDR3 consists of 16 residues. V lost 4 bases and J 7 bases, leaving 22 bases between the germline ends.

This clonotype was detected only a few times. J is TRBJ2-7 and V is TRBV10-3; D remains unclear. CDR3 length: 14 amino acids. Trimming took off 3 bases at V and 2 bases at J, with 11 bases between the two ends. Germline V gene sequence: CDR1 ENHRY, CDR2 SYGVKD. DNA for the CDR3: TGTGCCATCAGTGAACGGGTAGGAGCCTACGAGCAGTACGTC. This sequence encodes CAISERVGAYEQYV.

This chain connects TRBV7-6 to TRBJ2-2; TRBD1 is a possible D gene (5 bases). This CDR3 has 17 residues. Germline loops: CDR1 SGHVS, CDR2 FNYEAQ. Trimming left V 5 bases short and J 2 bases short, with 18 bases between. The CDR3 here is CASSVQGQQLNTGELFF. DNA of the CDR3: TGTGCCAGCAGCGTCCAGGGCCAGCAGTTAAACACCGGGGAGCTGTTTTTT.

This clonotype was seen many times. CDR3 residues: CASSPRDLAYEQYV. The DNA for the CDR3 is TGCGCCAGCAGCCCCCGGGACTTGGCCTACGAGCAGTACGTC. The J gene is TRBJ2-7, the V gene TRBV5-1; a weak D match, TRBD2 (6 bases). This CDR3 has 14 residues. CDR1 and CDR2 from the germline V gene are SGHRS and YFSETQ. The V and J ends lost 4 bases and 2 bases respectively, with 13 bases between them.

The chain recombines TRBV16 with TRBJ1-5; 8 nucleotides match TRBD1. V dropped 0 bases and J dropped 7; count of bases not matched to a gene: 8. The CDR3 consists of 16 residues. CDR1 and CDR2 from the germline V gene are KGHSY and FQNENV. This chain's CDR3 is CASSQSGAGGDQPQHF. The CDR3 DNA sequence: TGTGCCAGCAGCCAATCTGGGGCAGGGGGCGACCAGCCCCAGCATTTT. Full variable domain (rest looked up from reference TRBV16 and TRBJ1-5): GEEVAQTPKHLVRGEGQKAKLYCAPIKGHSYVFWYQQVLKNEFKFLISFQNENVFDETGMPKERFSAKCLPNSPCSLEIQATKLEDSAVYFCASSQSGAGGDQPQHFGDGTRLSIL.

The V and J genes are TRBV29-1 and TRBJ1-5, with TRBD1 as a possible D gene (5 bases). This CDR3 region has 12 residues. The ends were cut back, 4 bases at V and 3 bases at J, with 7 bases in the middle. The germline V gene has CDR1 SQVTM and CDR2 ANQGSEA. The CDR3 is CSVGQTNQPQHF. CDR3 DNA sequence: TGCAGCGTTGGACAGACCAATCAGCCCCAGCATTTT. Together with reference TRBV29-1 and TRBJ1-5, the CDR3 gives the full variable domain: SAVISQKPSRDICQRGTSLTIQCQVDSQVTMMFWYRQQPGQSLTLIATANQGSEATYESGFVIDKFPISRPNLTFSTLTVSNMSPEDSSIYLCSVGQTNQPQHFGDGTRLSIL.

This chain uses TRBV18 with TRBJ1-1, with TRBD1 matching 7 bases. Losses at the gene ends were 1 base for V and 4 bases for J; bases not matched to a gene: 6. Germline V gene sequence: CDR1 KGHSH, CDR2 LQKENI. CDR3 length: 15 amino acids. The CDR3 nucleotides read TGTGCCAGCTCACCACTGGGACAGCTACTCACTGAAGCTTTCTTT. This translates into CASSPLGQLLTEAFF. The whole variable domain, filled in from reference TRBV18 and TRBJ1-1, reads NAGVMQNPRHLVRRRGQEARLRCSPMKGHSHVYWYRQLPEEGLKFMVYLQKENIIDESGMPKERFSAEFPKEGPSILRIQQVVRGDSAAYFCASSPLGQLLTEAFFGQGTRLTVV.

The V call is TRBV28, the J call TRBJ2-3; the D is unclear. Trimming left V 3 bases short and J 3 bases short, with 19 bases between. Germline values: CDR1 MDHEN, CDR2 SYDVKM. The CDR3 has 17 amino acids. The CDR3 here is CASSFRRLQLVTDTQYF. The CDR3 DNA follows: TGTGCCAGCAGTTTCCGGCGGCTGCAATTGGTGACAGATACGCAGTATTTT.

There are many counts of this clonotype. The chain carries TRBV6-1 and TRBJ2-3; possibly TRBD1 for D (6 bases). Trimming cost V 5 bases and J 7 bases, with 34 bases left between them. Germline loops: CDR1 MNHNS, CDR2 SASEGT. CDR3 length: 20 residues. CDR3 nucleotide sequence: TGTGCCAGCAGTCCTCGATCCACTTTGCAGGGGTCGACTTTCTCGAATACGCAGTATTTT. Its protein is CASSPRSTLQGSTFSNTQYF.

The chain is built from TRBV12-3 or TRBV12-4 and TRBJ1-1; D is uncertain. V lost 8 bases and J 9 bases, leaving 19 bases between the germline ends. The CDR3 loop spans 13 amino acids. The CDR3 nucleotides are TGTGCCAGCCAGTCTATTAGTAAAACTAAAGCTTTCTTT. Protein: CASQSISKTKAFF.

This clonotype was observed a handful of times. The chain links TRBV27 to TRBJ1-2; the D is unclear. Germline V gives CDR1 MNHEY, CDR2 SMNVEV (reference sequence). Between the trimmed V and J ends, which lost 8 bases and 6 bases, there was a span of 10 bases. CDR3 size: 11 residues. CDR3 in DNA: TGTGCCAGCCGCGTGGTCGATGGCTACACCTTC. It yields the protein CASRVVDGYTF.

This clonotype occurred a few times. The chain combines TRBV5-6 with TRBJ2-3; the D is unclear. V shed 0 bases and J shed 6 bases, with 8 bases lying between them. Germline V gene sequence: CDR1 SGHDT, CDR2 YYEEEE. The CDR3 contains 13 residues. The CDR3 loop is CASSLAASDTQYF. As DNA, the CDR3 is TGTGCCAGCAGCTTGGCCGCGTCTGATACGCAGTATTTT.